A single sample gave rise to the 21 T cell receptor beta chains below, sequenced in a study of cytomegalovirus exposure and HLA in healthy donors. In the PCR, 60 Vbeta and 13 Jbeta primers were used. Measured with immunoSEQ multiplex PCR; TCRdb has only the in-frame clones, and not every one. In the table there are around 130,000 clones, about 80% of which are singletons. Sequencing used PBMCs. These receptors all stem from a man aged 30 to 39 in good health and CMV-seronegative.

With regard to this clone: The junction departs from germline at one end; a sequencing error may be responsible. This chain connects TRBV5-5 to TRBJ1-2, with no clear D. This CDR3 comprises 14 residues. Germline CDR1 reads SGHKS; CDR2 reads YYEKEE (reference sequence). This CDR3 reads CASSLVRTNYSYTF. In DNA form, the CDR3 reads TGTGCCAGCAGCTTGGTACGTACCAACTATAGCTACACCTTC.

The V gene is TRBV9, the J gene TRBJ2-5; weak D call: TRBD1 (5 bases). Germline assignment: CDR1 SGDLS and CDR2 YYNGEE. The CDR3 is 13 residues long. Between the trimmed V and J ends, which lost 3 bases and 5 bases, there was a span of 11 bases. CDR3 coding DNA: TGTGCCAGCAGCGAAGGGGTTGGGGAGACCCAGTACTTC. Its translation is CASSEGVGETQYF.

The chain carries TRBV19 and TRBJ2-1; TRBD1 matches at 7 bases. The CDR3 runs 15 residues. V lost 3 bases, J lost 0 bases, and 2 bases stayed unmatched. Germline V gene data show CDR1 as LNHDA and CDR2 as SQIVND (reference sequence). CDR3 DNA: TGTGCCAGTAGTATGACAGGGAGCTCCTACAATGAGCAGTTCTTC. It encodes CASSMTGSSYNEQFF.

The chain employs TRBV9 and TRBJ2-1; 8 positions agree with TRBD2. The germline CDR1 and CDR2 sequences are SGDLS and YYNGEE. This CDR3 contains 13 residues. V shed 4 bases and J 7 bases; nucleotides not matched to a gene: 4. CDR3 nucleotides: TGTGCCAGCAGCTCCGGGGGGGAGAATGAGCAGTTCTTC. This translates into CASSSGGENEQFF.

The chain links TRBV9 to TRBJ1-2; D is possibly TRBD1 (5 bases). This CDR3 has 16 residues. V gave up 0 bases and J gave up 5 bases, with 17 bases separating them. CDR1 SGDLS and CDR2 YYNGEE come from the germline V gene. In DNA, the CDR3 is TGTGCCAGCAGCGTAGGAGCTCTTGACAGCTTTTATGGCTACACCTTC. Translation gives CASSVGALDSFYGYTF. Full variable domain (outside the CDR3, taken from reference TRBV9 and TRBJ1-2): DSGVTQTPKHLITATGQRVTLRCSPRSGDLSVYWYQQSLDQGLQFLIQYYNGEERAKGNILERFSAQQFPDLHSELNLSSLELGDSALYFCASSVGALDSFYGYTFGSGTRLTVV.

This chain uses TRBV25-1 with TRBJ2-7; 9 nucleotides agree with TRBD1. CDR1 MGHDK and CDR2 SYGVNS come from the germline V gene. The V and J ends lost 1 base and 4 bases, in that order; junction bases with no gene match: 11. The CDR3 extends over 17 amino acids. The CDR3 spells CASSESRGQGLGYEQYF. The CDR3 nucleotides read TGTGCCAGCAGTGAATCCCGCGGACAGGGGCTTGGATACGAGCAGTACTTC.

The gene calls are TRBV16 and TRBJ1-2; D gene unclear. The CDR3 consists of 13 residues. The germline V gene encodes CDR1 KGHSY and CDR2 FQNENV. Deletions cut 0 bases from V and 6 bases from J, with 8 bases between. The DNA of the CDR3 is TGTGCCAGCAGCCAATCGAGGAGGGATGGCTACACCTTC. This sequence encodes CASSQSRRDGYTF.

This sequence joins TRBV27 and TRBJ1-1; D gene unclear. In germline, CDR1 is MNHEY, CDR2 SMNVEV (reference sequence). This CDR3 is built from 11 residues. V shed 7 bases and J shed 10 bases, with 13 bases lying between them. The CDR3, as DNA: TGTGCCAGCAACGGGAGGAACGGAGCTTTCTTT. Translation: CASNGRNGAFF.

The genes are TRBV6-5 and TRBJ2-7; 7 bases fit TRBD1. The V segment lost 2 bases and the J segment 3 bases; nucleotides outside the gene matches: 4. The CDR3 spans 14 residues. Germline loops: CDR1 MNHEY, CDR2 SVGAGI. The CDR3 bases are TGTGCCAGCAGTTACCGTCACAGGGGCTACGAGCAGTACTTC. Residues: CASSYRHRGYEQYF.

The chain couples TRBV6-1 to TRBJ1-1; D gene uncertain. The V end was cut by 2 bases, the J end by 4 bases, with 8 bases between. This CDR3 comprises 13 residues. CDR1 MNHNS and CDR2 SASEGT come from the germline V gene. CDR3 sequence (DNA): TGTGCCAGCAGTGAAACCACATCCACTGAAGCTTTCTTT. It encodes CASSETTSTEAFF.

In this sample, this clone turned up once. The chain combines TRBV6-6 with TRBJ1-5; 11 nucleotides align to TRBD1. This CDR3 is 15 amino acids long. The V gene's germline CDR1 is MNHNY and CDR2 SVGAGI (reference sequence). Unmatched junction bases numbered 6, after V lost 5 bases and J lost 6 bases. The DNA of the CDR3 is TGTGCCAGCAGTACAGGACAGGGGGCCGGTCAGCCCCAGCATTTT. It is translated as CASSTGQGAGQPQHF.

The J gene is TRBJ2-7, the V gene TRBV28; 7 bases align to TRBD1. Germline CDR1 MDHEN, CDR2 SYDVKM. V shed 3 bases and J 2 bases; nucleotides not matched to a gene: 13. This CDR3 has 17 residues. CDR3 loop: CASSFDLRDSRPYEQYF. As DNA, the CDR3 is TGTGCCAGCAGTTTTGACCTCCGGGACAGTCGACCCTACGAGCAGTACTTC.

The chain couples TRBV6-1 to TRBJ1-5, with 7 bases fitting TRBD1. CDR1 is MNHNS and CDR2 is SASEGT in the germline V gene. The length of the CDR3 is 15 residues. Germline trimming cut 2 bases from V and 4 bases from J; bases unmatched to any gene: 5. Here the CDR3 reads CASSEIGTDNQPQHF. Written as DNA, the CDR3 is TGTGCCAGCAGTGAAATCGGGACAGATAATCAGCCCCAGCATTTT.

The CDR3 nucleotides read TGTGCCAGCAGTCAAGGGGTCGAGCAGTACTTC. Residues: CASSQGVEQYF. The V gene is TRBV25-1, the J gene TRBJ2-7, with D possibly TRBD1 on 5 matching bases. Germline values: CDR1 MGHDK, CDR2 SYGVNS. Trimming removed 5 bases from V and 6 bases from J, with 8 bases in between. There are 11 residues in the CDR3.

The chain carries TRBV19 and TRBJ1-1; no clear D gene. Trimming pared 6 bases from V and 2 bases from J, leaving 10 bases between. This CDR3 comprises 13 residues. The germline V gene has CDR1 LNHDA and CDR2 SQIVND (reference sequence). The CDR3 nucleotides are TGTGCCAGTAGCCCAGGACTTAACACTGAAGCTTTCTTT. It is translated as CASSPGLNTEAFF.

The chain joins TRBV5-1 to TRBJ2-1; 10 positions agree with TRBD2. Trimming took 4 bases from V and 7 from J; bases not matched to a gene: 11. CDR3 size: 16 residues. Germline CDR1 is SGHRS and CDR2 is YFSETQ. The CDR3 DNA reads TGCGCCAGCAGCCTTAATATAGCGGGAGGAGTTAATGAGCAGTTCTTC. This gives the protein CASSLNIAGGVNEQFF.

This chain connects TRBV7-2 to TRBJ1-2; D ambiguous. Deletions cut 2 bases from V and 4 bases from J, with 17 bases between. CDR1 and CDR2 (germline): SGHTA, FQGNSA. The CDR3 is 16 amino acids. CDR3: CASSLRSRGDFYGYTF. The CDR3 region has the DNA TGTGCCAGCAGCTTAAGAAGCCGGGGTGACTTCTATGGCTACACCTTC.

The chain couples TRBV4-1 to TRBJ2-5; 7 nucleotides agree with TRBD2. Trimming at V came to 2 bases and at J to 2 bases, leaving 14 bases not matched to a gene. Germline lookup yields CDR1 MGHRA and CDR2 YSYEKL. The CDR3 is made up of 18 amino acids. CDR3 residues: CASSQQGSGSFPQETQYF. The DNA of the CDR3 is TGCGCCAGCAGCCAACAGGGTAGCGGGTCTTTCCCTCAAGAGACCCAGTACTTC.

This clone was picked up a small number of times. This chain uses TRBV7-9 with TRBJ1-1; 8 nucleotides agree with TRBD1. J was trimmed by 0 bases and V by 3 bases; bases with no gene match: 0. CDR1 is SEHNR and CDR2 is FQNEAQ in the germline V gene (reference sequence). This CDR3 contains 14 residues. The CDR3 DNA follows: TGTGCCAGCAGCTTGACAGGGGTGAACACTGAAGCTTTCTTT. Its protein product is CASSLTGVNTEAFF.

The chain has TRBV28 and TRBJ1-1; the D is unclear. CDR3 length: 13 amino acids. V lost 6 bases, J lost 1 base, and 9 bases lay in between. Germline-derived CDR1 and CDR2 are MDHEN and SYDVKM. The CDR3 region has the DNA TGTGCCAGCAGGTCCGGTTGGAACACTGAAGCTTTCTTT. Encoded protein: CASRSGWNTEAFF.

The rearrangement links TRBV7-2 to TRBJ1-1, with D perhaps matching TRBD1 (5 bases). From germline, CDR1 is SGHTA and CDR2 FQGNSA. Trimming stripped 5 bases from V and 4 bases from J, with 14 bases between. The CDR3 loop spans 14 amino acids. CDR3 DNA: TGTGCCAGCAGCATTCTCGGGGGTATCACTGAAGCTTTCTTT. Translated: CASSILGGITEAFF. The complete variable domain, with remaining parts taken from reference TRBV7-2 and TRBJ1-1, reads GAGVSQSPSNKVTEKGKDVELRCDPISGHTALYWYRQSLGQGLEFLIYFQGNSAPDKSGLPSDRFSAERTGGSVSTLTIQRTQQEDSAVYLCASSILGGITEAFFGQGTRLTVV.